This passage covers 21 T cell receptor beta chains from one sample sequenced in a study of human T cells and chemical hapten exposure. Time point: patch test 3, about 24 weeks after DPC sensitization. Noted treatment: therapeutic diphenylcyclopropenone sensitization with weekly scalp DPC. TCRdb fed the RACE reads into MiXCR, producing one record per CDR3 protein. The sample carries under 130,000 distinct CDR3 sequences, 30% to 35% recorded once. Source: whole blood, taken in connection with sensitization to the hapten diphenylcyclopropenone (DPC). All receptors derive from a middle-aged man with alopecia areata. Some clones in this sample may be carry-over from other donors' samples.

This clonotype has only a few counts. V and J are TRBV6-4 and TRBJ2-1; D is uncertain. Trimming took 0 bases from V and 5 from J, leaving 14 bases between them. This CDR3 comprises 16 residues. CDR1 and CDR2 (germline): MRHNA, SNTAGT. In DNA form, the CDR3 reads TGTGCCAGCAGTGACTCGTCTTTACGGGCCCACAATGAGCAGTTCTTC. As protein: CASSDSSLRAHNEQFF.

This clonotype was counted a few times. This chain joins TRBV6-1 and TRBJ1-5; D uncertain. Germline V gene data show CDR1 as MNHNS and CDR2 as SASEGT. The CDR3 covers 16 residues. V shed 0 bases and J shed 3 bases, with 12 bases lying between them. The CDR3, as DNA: TGTGCCAGCAGTGAAGCCTCCCGCGCCTTCAATCAGCCCCAGCATTTT. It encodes CASSEASRAFNQPQHF.

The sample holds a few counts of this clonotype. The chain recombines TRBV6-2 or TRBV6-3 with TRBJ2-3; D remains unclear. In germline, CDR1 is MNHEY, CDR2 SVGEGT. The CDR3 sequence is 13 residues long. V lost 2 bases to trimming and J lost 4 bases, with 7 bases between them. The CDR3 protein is CASSYTSADTQYF. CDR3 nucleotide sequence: TGTGCCAGCAGTTACACGAGCGCAGATACGCAGTATTTT.

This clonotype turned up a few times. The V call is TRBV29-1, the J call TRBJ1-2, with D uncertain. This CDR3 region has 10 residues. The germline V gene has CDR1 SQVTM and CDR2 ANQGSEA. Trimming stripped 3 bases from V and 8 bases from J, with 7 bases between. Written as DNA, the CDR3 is TGCAGCGTTGAGGAGGGAGGCTACACCTTC. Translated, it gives CSVEEGGYTF.

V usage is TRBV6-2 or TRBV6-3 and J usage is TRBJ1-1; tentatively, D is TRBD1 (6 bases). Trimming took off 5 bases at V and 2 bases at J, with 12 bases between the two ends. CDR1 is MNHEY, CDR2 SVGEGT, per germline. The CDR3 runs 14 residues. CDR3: CASSRRTANTEAFF. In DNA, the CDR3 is TGTGCCAGCAGTCGAAGGACAGCAAACACTGAAGCTTTCTTT.

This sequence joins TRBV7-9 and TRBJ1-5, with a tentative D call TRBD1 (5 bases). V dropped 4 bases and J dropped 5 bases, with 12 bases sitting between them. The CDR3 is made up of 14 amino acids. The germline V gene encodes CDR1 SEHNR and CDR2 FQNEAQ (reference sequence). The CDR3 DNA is TGTGCCAGCAGCTGGGGCGGGTGCGATCAGCCCCAGCATTTT. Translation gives CASSWGGCDQPQHF.

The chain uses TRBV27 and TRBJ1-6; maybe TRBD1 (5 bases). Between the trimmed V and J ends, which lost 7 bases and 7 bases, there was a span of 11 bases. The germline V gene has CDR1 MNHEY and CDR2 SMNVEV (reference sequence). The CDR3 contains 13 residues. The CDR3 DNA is TGTGCCAGCATGCAGGGTTCGAATTCACCCCTCCACTTT. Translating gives CASMQGSNSPLHF.

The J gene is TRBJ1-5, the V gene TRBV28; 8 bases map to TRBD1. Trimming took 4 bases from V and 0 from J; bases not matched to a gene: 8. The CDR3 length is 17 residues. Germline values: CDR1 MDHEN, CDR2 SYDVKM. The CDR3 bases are TGTGCCAGCAGTTCGGACAGGGTCCTTTATAGCAATCAGCCCCAGCATTTT. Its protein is CASSSDRVLYSNQPQHF.

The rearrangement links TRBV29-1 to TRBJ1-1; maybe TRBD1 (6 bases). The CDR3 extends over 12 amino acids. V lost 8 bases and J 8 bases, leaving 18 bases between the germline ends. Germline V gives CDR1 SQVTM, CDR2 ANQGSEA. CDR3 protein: CSSTGTREEAFF. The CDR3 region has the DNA TGCAGCTCGACAGGAACTCGAGAGGAAGCTTTCTTT.

The CDR3 sequence: CASSLLPPGLAGGEQYF. The CDR3 DNA reads as TGTGCCAGCAGTTTACTCCCCCCGGGACTAGCGGGAGGTGAGCAGTACTTC. This sequence joins TRBV27 and TRBJ2-7, with 15 nucleotides matching TRBD2. The CDR3 loop spans 17 amino acids. J was trimmed by 7 bases and V by 2 bases; bases with no gene match: 9. Per the germline V gene, CDR1 is MNHEY and CDR2 is SMNVEV (reference sequence).

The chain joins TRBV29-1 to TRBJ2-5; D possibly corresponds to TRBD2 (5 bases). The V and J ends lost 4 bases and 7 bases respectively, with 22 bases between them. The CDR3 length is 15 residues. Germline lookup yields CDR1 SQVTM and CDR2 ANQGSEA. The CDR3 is CSVALSIRAAGTQYF. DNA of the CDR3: TGCAGCGTTGCCCTATCGATTAGGGCCGCGGGGACCCAGTACTTC.

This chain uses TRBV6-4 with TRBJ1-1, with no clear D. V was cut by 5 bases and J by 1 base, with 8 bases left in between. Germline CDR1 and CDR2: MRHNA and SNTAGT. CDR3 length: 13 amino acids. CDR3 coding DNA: TGTGCCAGCAGTTTTCAGGAGAACACTGAAGCTTTCTTT. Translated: CASSFQENTEAFF.

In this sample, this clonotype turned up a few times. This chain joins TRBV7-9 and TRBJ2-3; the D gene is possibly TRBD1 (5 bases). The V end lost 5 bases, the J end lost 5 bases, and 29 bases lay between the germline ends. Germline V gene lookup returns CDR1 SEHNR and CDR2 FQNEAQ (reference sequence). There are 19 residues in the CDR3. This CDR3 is CASSPSLGSRQTLGDTQYF. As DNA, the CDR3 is TGTGCCAGCAGCCCCAGCTTGGGCTCACGACAGACCCTGGGAGATACGCAGTATTTT.

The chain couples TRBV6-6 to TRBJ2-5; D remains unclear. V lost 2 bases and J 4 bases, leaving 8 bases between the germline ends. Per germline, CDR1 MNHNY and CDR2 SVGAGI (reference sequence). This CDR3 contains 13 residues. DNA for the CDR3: TGTGCCAGCAGTTACCGGGTAATAGAGACCCAGTACTTC. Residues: CASSYRVIETQYF.

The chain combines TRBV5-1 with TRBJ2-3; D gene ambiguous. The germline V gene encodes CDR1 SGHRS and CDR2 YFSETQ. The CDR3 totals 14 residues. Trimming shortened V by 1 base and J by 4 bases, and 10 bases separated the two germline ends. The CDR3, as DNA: TGCGCCAGCAGCTTGAAGGCAGGAGCAGATACGCAGTATTTT. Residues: CASSLKAGADTQYF.

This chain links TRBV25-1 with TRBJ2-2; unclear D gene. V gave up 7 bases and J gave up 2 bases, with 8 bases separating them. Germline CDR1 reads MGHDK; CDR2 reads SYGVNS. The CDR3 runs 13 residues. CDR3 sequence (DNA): TGTGCCAGCAATGCTAGAAACACCGGGGAGCTGTTTTTT. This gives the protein CASNARNTGELFF.

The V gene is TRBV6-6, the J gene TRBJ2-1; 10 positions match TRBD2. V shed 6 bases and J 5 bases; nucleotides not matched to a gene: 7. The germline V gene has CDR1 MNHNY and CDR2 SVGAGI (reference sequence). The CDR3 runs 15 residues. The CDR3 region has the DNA TGTGCCAGCAGCCAAATTCTAGCGGGGGACAATGAGCAGTTCTTC. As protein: CASSQILAGDNEQFF.

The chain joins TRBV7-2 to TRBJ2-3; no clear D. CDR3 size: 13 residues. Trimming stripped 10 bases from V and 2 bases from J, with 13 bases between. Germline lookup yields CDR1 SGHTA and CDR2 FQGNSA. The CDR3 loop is CAIKAGYTDTQYF. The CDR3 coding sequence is TGTGCCATCAAGGCAGGCTACACAGATACGCAGTATTTT.

The CDR3 protein is CATSRRGLAGENEQYF. In DNA, the CDR3 is TGTGCCACCAGCAGGAGGGGACTAGCGGGAGAAAACGAGCAGTACTTC. V gene TRBV15 combines with J gene TRBJ2-7; 14 positions agree with TRBD2. Trimming removed 3 bases from V and 5 bases from J; junction bases left unmatched: 6. The CDR3 runs to 16 residues. Germline lookup yields CDR1 LNHNV and CDR2 YYDKDF (reference sequence).

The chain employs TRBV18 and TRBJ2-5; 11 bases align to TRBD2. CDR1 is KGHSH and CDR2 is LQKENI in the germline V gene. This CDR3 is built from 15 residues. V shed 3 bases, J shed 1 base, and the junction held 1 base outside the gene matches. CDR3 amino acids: CASSPGLAAQETQYF. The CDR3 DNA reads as TGTGCCAGCTCACCGGGACTAGCGGCCCAAGAGACCCAGTACTTC.

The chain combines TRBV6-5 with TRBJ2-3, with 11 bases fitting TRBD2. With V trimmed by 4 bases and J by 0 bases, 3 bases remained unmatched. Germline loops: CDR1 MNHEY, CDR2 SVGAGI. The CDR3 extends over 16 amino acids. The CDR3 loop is CASSSRTSGSTDTQYF. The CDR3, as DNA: TGTGCCAGCAGTTCTAGGACTAGCGGGAGCACAGATACGCAGTATTTT.